Listed below are T cell receptor beta chains from one sample, sequenced in a study of circulating and synovial CD4+ cells in juvenile arthritis. The repertoire was sequenced with immunoSEQ multiplex PCR; TCRdb's copy has only in-frame clones and lacks some. The sample has 1,200 or so clones; approximately 90% are singletons. Sequencing was carried out using HLA-DR+ CD4+ T cells from blood. The source is a human patient with juvenile idiopathic arthritis. Some clones in this sample may be carry-over from other donors' samples. CDR3s include the opening cysteine and the closing phenylalanine or tryptophan. The order of the fields is clone size, J gene, V gene, D gene, CDR3 DNA, CDR3 protein. A D gene is named only where the DNA matches it firmly. Clone sizes are given selectively: once, few, many, or a class where the clone is expanded.

NA | TRBJ2-5 | TRBV5-1 | NA | TGCGCCAGCAGCTTGGCAACGGGAACGCAAGAGACCCAGTACTTC | CASSLATGTQETQYF
NA | TRBJ2-7 | TRBV5-1 | NA | TGCGCCAGCAGCTTGGATTCTAGACGCGAGCAGTACTTC | CASSLDSRREQYF
NA | TRBJ2-1 | TRBV2 | TRBD1 | TGTGCCAGCAGAGAGGGACAGGGAGACTACAATGAGCAGTTCTTC | CASREGQGDYNEQFF
few | TRBJ1-2 | TRBV10-3 | TRBD1 | TGTGCCATCAGTGAGCCCGGGACAGGGAGGGGGGGGATTTATGGCTACACCTTC | CAISEPGTGRGGIYGYTF
NA | TRBJ1-3 | TRBV29-1 | NA | TGCAGCGTTGATTCAGGGTCAGGGGCTGGAAACACCATATATTTT | CSVDSGSGAGNTIYF
NA | TRBJ2-7 | TRBV18 | TRBD1 | TGTGCCAGCTCACCACCAGGGACAGGGGTTAAATCCTACGAGCAGTACTTC | CASSPPGTGVKSYEQYF
NA | TRBJ1-2 | TRBV5-1 | TRBD1 | TGCGCCAGCAGCTCCGGGACAGGCAGGGGCGGCTACACCTTC | CASSSGTGRGGYTF
NA | TRBJ1-1 | TRBV5-1 | NA | TGCGCCAGCAGCCCGCGGGGTACAGGGAACACTGAAGCTTTCTTT | CASSPRGTGNTEAFF
NA | TRBJ2-7 | TRBV27 | TRBD2 | TGTGCCAGCAGCCTAGGGGTTACGGGAGGGCACTACGAGCAGTACTTC | CASSLGVTGGHYEQYF
NA | TRBJ1-1 | TRBV7-9 | NA | TGTGCCAGCAGCTCGCCATTGAACACTAAAGCTTTCTTT | CASSSPLNTKAFF
NA | TRBJ1-2 | TRBV9 | NA | TGTGCCAGCAGCTCCGGACCGGGATACTATGGCTACACCTTC | CASSSGPGYYGYTF
NA | TRBJ2-6 | TRBV5-1 | NA | TGCGCCAGCAGCTTGGTGGCGGGAACTGGGGCCAACGTCCTGACTTTC | CASSLVAGTGANVLTF
NA | TRBJ2-7 | TRBV6-6 | NA | TGTGCCAGCAGTTATTGGCGGGCCAGCTCCTACGAGCAGTACTTC | CASSYWRASSYEQYF
NA | TRBJ2-2 | TRBV13 | TRBD2 | TGTGCCAGCAGTCTCCCAGCGGGGGACACCGGGGAGCTGTTTTTT | CASSLPAGDTGELFF
NA | TRBJ1-4 | TRBV28 | NA | TGTGCCAGCAGACCCCAGCCCACAGGGATTGTGGAAAAACTGTTTTTT | CASRPQPTGIVEKLFF
NA | TRBJ2-7 | TRBV27 | TRBD2 | TGTGCCAGCAGTTTACGCGGGGGGGGCTATCACGAGCAGTACTTC | CASSLRGGGYHEQYF
NA | TRBJ2-6 | TRBV7-8 | NA | TGTGCCAGCAGCCACAAAGATGGGGCCAACGTCCTGACTTTC | CASSHKDGANVLTF
NA | TRBJ1-5 | TRBV30 | NA | TGTGCCTGGGCGGGGAAGAGCAATCAGCCCCAGCATTTT | CAWAGKSNQPQHF
NA | TRBJ2-2 | TRBV10-1 | TRBD1 | TGCGCCAGCAGTGGGGGACAGGAGAACACCGGGGAGCTGTTTTTT | CASSGGQENTGELFF
NA | TRBJ2-1 | TRBV11-2 | NA | TGTGCCAGCAGCCCCCTGAATGAGCAGTTCTTC | CASSPLNEQFF
NA | TRBJ2-3 | TRBV18 | TRBD2 | TGTGCCAGCTCACCTATAGCGGGAGACGCAGATACGCAGTATTTT | CASSPIAGDADTQYF
few | TRBJ2-1 | TRBV19 | NA | TGTGCCAGTAGTAGGACGAAAGGGGGTGAGCAGTTCTTC | CASSRTKGGEQFF
NA | TRBJ2-3 | TRBV7-2 | TRBD1 | TGTGCCAGCAGCTCTATCCGACAGGGAGTGGCAGATACGCAGTATTTT | CASSSIRQGVADTQYF
NA | TRBJ1-2 | TRBV4-1 | NA | TGCGCCAGCAGCCAACCGACCCGGGGTACTACCTCTGGCTACACCTTC | CASSQPTRGTTSGYTF
NA | TRBJ2-7 | TRBV7-2 | NA | TGTGCCAGCAGCTCCTTCTACGAGCAGTACTTC | CASSSFYEQYF